This T cell receptor (beta chain) was recovered during a study of T cell responses to AZD1222 COVID-19 vaccine. The study's findings and limits: Nearly half of the spike-specific TCRs reportedly recognize variant regions that carry no mutations.

With regard to this clone: The antigen remains unidentified.

Germline assignment: CDR1 MNHEY and CDR2 SVGAGI. The CDR3 loop spans 14 amino acids. V lost 8 bases and J 0 bases, leaving 8 bases between the germline ends. Clones were read by immunoSEQ multiplex PCR, and TCRdb kept only the in-frame ones, dropping some. Of around 140,000 clones listed, approximately 95% were seen once; the top ten hold 0.75% to 1%. The chain uses TRBV6-5 and TRBJ2-6, with D uncertain. Sequenced material: peripheral blood, taken on day 0 of MenACWY control vaccination. The receptor was derived from an adult in good health. The CDR3 loop is CASALGSGANVLTF. The CDR3 DNA reads TGTGCCAGCGCCCTCGGCTCTGGGGCCAACGTCCTGACTTTC.